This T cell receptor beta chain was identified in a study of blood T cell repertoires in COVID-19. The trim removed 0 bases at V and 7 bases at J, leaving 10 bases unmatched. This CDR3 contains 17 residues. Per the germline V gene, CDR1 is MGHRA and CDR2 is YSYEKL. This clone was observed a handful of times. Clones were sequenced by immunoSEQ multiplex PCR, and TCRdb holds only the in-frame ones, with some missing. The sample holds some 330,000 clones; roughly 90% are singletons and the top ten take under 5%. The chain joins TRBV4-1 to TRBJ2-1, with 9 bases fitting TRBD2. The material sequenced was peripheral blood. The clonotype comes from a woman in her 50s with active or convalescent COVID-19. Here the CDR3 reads CASSQEGGSGGFNEQFF. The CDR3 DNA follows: TGCGCCAGCAGCCAAGAAGGAGGTAGCGGGGGCTTTAATGAGCAGTTCTTC.